What follows are 11 T cell receptor beta chains derived from one specimen sequenced in a study of T-cell memory formation after mild COVID-19. TCRdb called the 5' RACE reads again in MiXCR, with one record for every CDR3 protein. The table shows about 360,000 distinct CDR3 sequences, with roughly 14% occurring only once. The sequenced material came from PBMCs or a T cell subset sorted from them (not recorded which). The receptor set was obtained from a man between 18 and 29 years old who had mild COVID-19 (a few samples of this study predate the infection). Cell type and time point are not known.

The rearrangement joins TRBV7-2 to TRBJ1-1; 8 nucleotides align to TRBD1. The V gene's germline CDR1 is SGHTA and CDR2 FQGNSA. The CDR3 is 14 amino acids. Trimming took 6 bases from V and 3 from J; bases not matched to a gene: 6. The CDR3 sequence is CASRPGQAYTEAFF. As DNA, the CDR3 is TGTGCCAGCAGGCCGGGACAGGCCTACACTGAAGCTTTCTTT.

The rearrangement links TRBV10-3 to TRBJ1-1; 8 nucleotides align to TRBD1. Germline V gene lookup returns CDR1 ENHRY and CDR2 SYGVKD. This CDR3 spans 13 amino acids. Trimming cost V 2 bases and J 6 bases; bases outside gene matches: 2. CDR3 nucleotide sequence: TGTGCCATCAGTGAGGAGACAGGGGCTGAAGCTTTCTTT. It encodes CAISEETGAEAFF.

This clonotype has more than one count but fewer than ten. This chain connects TRBV18 to TRBJ2-1; either TRBD1 or TRBD2 may fit D (6 bases each). Germline V gene lookup returns CDR1 KGHSH and CDR2 LQKENI. This CDR3 comprises 13 residues. V lost 2 bases to trimming and J lost 9 bases, with 11 bases between them. CDR3 protein: CASSPYREAEQFF. The CDR3, as DNA: TGTGCCAGCTCACCATACAGGGAGGCTGAGCAGTTCTTC.

V usage is TRBV7-6 and J usage is TRBJ2-5, with 8 bases identical to TRBD2. The CDR3 totals 15 residues. The trim removed 2 bases at V and 4 bases at J, leaving 6 bases unmatched. Looked up from germline, CDR1 is SGHVS and CDR2 is FNYEAQ. CDR3 sequence reads: CASSLSGGRVETQYF. CDR3 coding DNA: TGTGCCAGCAGCTTAAGCGGGGGAAGGGTAGAGACCCAGTACTTC.

The V and J genes are TRBV20-1 and TRBJ2-3, with D perhaps TRBD1 or TRBD2 (5 bases each). This CDR3 has 14 residues. CDR1 is DFQATT and CDR2 is SNEGSKA in the germline V gene (reference sequence). The V end lost 3 bases, the J end lost 0 bases, and 10 bases lay between the germline ends. This CDR3 reads CSARGVSSTDTQYF. CDR3 nucleotides: TGCAGTGCTAGGGGGGTCTCTAGCACAGATACGCAGTATTTT.

There are a few counts of this clonotype. The chain carries TRBV5-1 and TRBJ2-1, with 13 bases fitting TRBD2. V was clipped by 0 bases and J by 8 bases; unmatched bases: 2. The CDR3 spans 15 residues. The V gene's germline CDR1 is SGHRS and CDR2 YFSETQ. In DNA form, the CDR3 reads TGCGCCAGCAGCTTGGCCGGGACTAGCGGGGATGAGCAGTTCTTC. This translates into CASSLAGTSGDEQFF.

The V and J genes are TRBV4-3 and TRBJ1-2; TRBD1 matches 11 bases. Germline CDR1 reads LGHNA; CDR2 reads YSLEER. CDR3 length: 16 amino acids. The V and J ends lost 4 bases and 8 bases, in that order; junction bases with no gene match: 12. This CDR3 is CASSPKRTGGPWGYTF. CDR3 bases: TGCGCCAGCAGCCCAAAGAGGACAGGGGGCCCCTGGGGCTACACCTTC.

The chain combines TRBV4-2 with TRBJ2-2; D call uncertain. This CDR3 is built from 15 residues. Per germline, CDR1 LGHNA and CDR2 YNFKEQ. The V end lost 0 bases, the J end lost 6 bases, and 11 bases lay between the germline ends. The CDR3 is CASSQEARFSGELFF. In DNA form, the CDR3 reads TGTGCCAGCAGCCAAGAAGCCCGTTTTTCCGGGGAGCTGTTTTTT.

The chain joins TRBV4-3 to TRBJ2-2; 7 bases line up with TRBD1. Trimming removed 5 bases from V and 5 bases from J; junction bases left unmatched: 8. The V gene's germline CDR1 is LGHNA and CDR2 YSLEER. This CDR3 contains 15 residues. The CDR3 here is CASSSRTGRTGELFF. As DNA, the CDR3 is TGCGCCAGCAGCTCGAGGACAGGCCGGACCGGGGAGCTGTTTTTT.

A few counts support this clonotype. The CDR3 region is CASSPPGSLSSYEQYF. In DNA form, the CDR3 reads TGTGCCAGCTCACCACCCGGCAGCCTTAGCTCCTACGAGCAGTACTTC. The chain recombines TRBV18 with TRBJ2-7; no firm D call. V gave up 0 bases and J gave up 0 bases, with 12 bases separating them. Per the germline V gene, CDR1 is KGHSH and CDR2 is LQKENI. The CDR3 is made up of 16 amino acids.

This clonotype was seen more than once but under ten times. The rearrangement links TRBV20-1 to TRBJ2-7; D call uncertain. The ends were cut back, 0 bases at V and 7 bases at J, with 7 bases in the middle. Germline CDR1 and CDR2: DFQATT and SNEGSKA (reference sequence). This CDR3 region has 11 residues. CDR3 protein: CSARDLGEQYF. The CDR3 DNA reads as TGCAGTGCTAGAGATCTTGGGGAGCAGTACTTC.